This T cell receptor beta chain was profiled in a study of shared clonotypes between healthy human individuals. Study outcomes and limitations: Sequencing depth was expected to influence donor clonotype sharing. Only blood was sampled, and tissue TCR repertoires likely differ from blood ones.

TCRdb keeps only in-frame clones here, not all; method: immunoSEQ multiplex PCR. The sample shows nearly 600,000 clones, about 95% of them seen only once. Positively selected for CCR7, the CD45RO-negative cells used as naive CD8 cells excluded terminally differentiated effector memory CD45RA+ cells. The CDR3 has 16 amino acids. V lost 2 bases and J 3 bases, leaving 16 bases between the germline ends. Germline V CDR1 and CDR2: SGHVS, FQNEAQ. A remark on this clone: The antigen remains undetermined.

The rearrangement uses TRBV7-8 and TRBJ1-2; possible D gene TRBD1, 5 bases. The specimen sequenced was naive CD8+ T cells sorted from blood. The origin of this receptor is a woman in her 30s in good health. The chain's CDR3 is CASSLFLRDVDYGYTF. The CDR3, as DNA: TGTGCCAGCAGCTTATTTCTTCGGGACGTAGACTATGGCTACACCTTC.